This T cell receptor (beta chain) was profiled in a study of blood T cell repertoires in COVID-19 (dated by TCRdb to about 2020). Context from the whole study: The collaborator samples originated in the United States, Italy and Spain and spanned the acute and convalescent phases of COVID-19. The material from the prospective study consisted of cDNA or gDNA derived from T cells, B-cell-depleted T cells, or PBMCs. Deeply sampled blood TCRbeta repertoires from subjects exposed to, actively infected with, or recovered from COVID-19 were included in the dataset. A freely available public database, intended as a resource for researchers studying the immune response to SARS-CoV-2, is where the repertoires were released. The samples were drawn from the first 160 participants of the ongoing ImmuneRACE study and from some 1,300 subjects provided by 6 global collaborators. Where available, HLA class I and class II types were obtained from metadata supplied by the sample provider rather than from assay-based typing. Sample metadata almost always included a de-identified subject ID, COVID-19 status, age in years and sex.

CDR1 and CDR2, per the germline V gene, are ENHRY and SYGVKD. The V and J ends are trimmed by 3 bases and 0 bases, leaving 9 bases between them. The CDR3 contains 16 residues, cysteine and phenylalanine counted. CDR3 DNA only is kept here, 48 bases in frame from base 1. As for this clone: Its antigen has not been determined. No much larger clone exists at a distance of one base, and base qualities are not known.

Broader findings and caveats from the paper: How much clinical and demographic metadata was included differed by source and by participant, and the metadata was provided uncurated.

TCRbeta CDR3 regions were amplified from genomic DNA by means of the immunoSEQ Assay, a bias-controlled multiplex PCR. Under the source paper's analysis protocol: The number of nucleated cells in each sample was estimated by amplification of reference gene primers within the assay. To quantify the absolute abundance of each unique TCRbeta CDR3 rearrangement, sequence reads were collapsed and filtered. For each sample, productive Simpson clonality was calculated as the square root of Simpson's diversity index across productive rearrangements. In its TCRdb copy, this immuneACCESS table keeps in-frame sequences only and misses some clones. Where compared with another copy, unresolved V genes explain less than half of these, and the others have no known cause. V and J calls and clone size are those listed in that table; D and trimming were worked out from the DNA. Counted in this sample were some 110,000 clones; around 86% of them appeared once. The ten largest make up around 3.9% of the sample.

The collaborating institutions used their own protocols to collect whole blood in K2EDTA tubes. For TCRbeta analysis, collaborator samples were shipped as frozen whole blood, as isolated PBMCs, or as DNA extracted from either sample type. Recombination joined TRBV10-3 with TRBJ2-6; a tentative D match to TRBD2 spans 5 bases. The sequenced sample consisted of peripheral blood. This sequence originates from a man between 50 and 59 years old with acute or convalescent COVID-19. The DNA sequence is as follows: TGTGCCATCAGTGACCCGGGGATCTCTGGGGCCAACGTCCTGACTTTC. It specifies CAISDPGISGANVLTF.